The entry below gives a single T cell receptor (beta chain) sequence along with its context. What it binds is unknown. This CDR3 contains 14 residues. J was trimmed by 5 bases and V by 4 bases; bases with no gene match: 7. Germline-derived CDR1 and CDR2 are SGHTA and FQGNSA. TCRdb keeps only in-frame clones here, not all; method: immunoSEQ multiplex PCR. The sample contains about 18,000 clones, less than 95% of which appear only once. These data belong to a study of OX40 agonist ivuxolimab in advanced cancers. Study-wide results and caveats: Clonal expansion in partial responders at 0.1-3.0 mg/kg ranked among the lowest.

The sequences come from CD4+ or CD8+ T cells sorted from blood, collected in a trial of the OX40 agonist ivuxolimab. The receptor comes from an adult with an advanced solid tumor such as melanoma, head and neck, liver or kidney cancer. The rearrangement joins TRBV7-2 to TRBJ2-7; TRBD2 aligns across 8 bases. CDR3 amino acids: CASSSGLAGHEQYF. The CDR3 DNA reads TGTGCCAGCAGCTCCGGGCTAGCGGGCCACGAGCAGTACTTC.